A selection of T cell receptor beta chains follows, all from one sample in a study of blood T cell repertoires in COVID-19. TCRdb keeps only in-frame clones here, not all; method: immunoSEQ multiplex PCR. The repertoire includes about 97,000 clones, over 80% of them detected once, and roughly 17% sits in the top ten. The specimen sequenced was peripheral blood. The source of these receptors is a man aged 45-65 years with acute or convalescent COVID-19. CDR3s include the opening cysteine and the closing phenylalanine or tryptophan. The order of the fields is V gene, J gene, D gene, clone size, CDR3 DNA, CDR3 protein. A D gene is named only where the DNA matches it firmly. The listing skips clone size in some rows; elsewhere it reads once, few, many or a size class.

v_gene: TRBV2; j_gene: TRBJ2-5; d_gene: NA; abundance: NA; CDR3nt: TGTGCCAGCACCCAGGGAGGAGGCTATGGGACCCAGTACTTC; CDR3aa: CASTQGGGYGTQYF
v_gene: TRBV19; j_gene: TRBJ2-1; d_gene: NA; abundance: once; CDR3nt: TGTGCCAGTAGTATCGTACAGTTCCTGGATGAGCAGTTCTTC; CDR3aa: CASSIVQFLDEQFF
v_gene: TRBV5-1; j_gene: TRBJ2-1; d_gene: TRBD2; abundance: NA; CDR3nt: TGCGCCAGCAGCTTGGAACTAGCGGGGACGTACAATGAGCAGTTCTTC; CDR3aa: CASSLELAGTYNEQFF
v_gene: TRBV4-3; j_gene: TRBJ1-1; d_gene: TRBD1; abundance: NA; CDR3nt: TGCGCCAGCAGCTCCCAGGGGGGCACTGAAGCTTTCTTT; CDR3aa: CASSSQGGTEAFF
v_gene: TRBV18; j_gene: TRBJ1-3; d_gene: NA; abundance: NA; CDR3nt: TGTGCCAGCTCAAACAGATCCGGAAACACCATATATTTT; CDR3aa: CASSNRSGNTIYF
v_gene: TRBV3-1/TRBV3-2; j_gene: TRBJ1-2; d_gene: NA; abundance: few; CDR3nt: TGTGCCAGCAGCCAAGATGCAGGGGTCCATGGCTACACCTTC; CDR3aa: CASSQDAGVHGYTF
v_gene: TRBV5-1; j_gene: TRBJ1-4; d_gene: TRBD1; abundance: NA; CDR3nt: TGCGCCAGCAGTTACCAGGGGGGCGGAGAAAAACTGTTTTTT; CDR3aa: CASSYQGGGEKLFF
v_gene: TRBV9; j_gene: TRBJ2-3; d_gene: NA; abundance: once; CDR3nt: TGTGCCAGCAGCGTCTTACAGGGGGGAGGGTCAGATACGCAGTATTTT; CDR3aa: CASSVLQGGGSDTQYF
v_gene: TRBV30; j_gene: TRBJ1-5; d_gene: TRBD1; abundance: NA; CDR3nt: TGTGCCTGGAGTTCTTCCGTTATAACAGGGGAGAATCAGCCCCAGCATTTT; CDR3aa: CAWSSSVITGENQPQHF
v_gene: TRBV3-1/TRBV3-2; j_gene: TRBJ2-3; d_gene: NA; abundance: once; CDR3nt: TGTGCCAGCAGCCCTCGTCCAGGTGCCCCCGATACGCAGTATTTT; CDR3aa: CASSPRPGAPDTQYF
v_gene: TRBV7-2; j_gene: TRBJ2-7; d_gene: NA; abundance: NA; CDR3nt: TGTGCCAGCAGCGTAGTAACAGCCGCCCACGAGCAGTACTTC; CDR3aa: CASSVVTAAHEQYF
v_gene: TRBV7-7; j_gene: TRBJ2-3; d_gene: NA; abundance: NA; CDR3nt: TGTGCCAGCAGCTCGGGGTCCTTTAACACAGATACGCAGTATTTT; CDR3aa: CASSSGSFNTDTQYF
v_gene: TRBV7-6; j_gene: TRBJ1-3; d_gene: TRBD1; abundance: NA; CDR3nt: TGTGCCAGCAGTCGAGGGGCAGGGGGCAGAGGAAACACCATATATTTT; CDR3aa: CASSRGAGGRGNTIYF
v_gene: TRBV6-4; j_gene: TRBJ1-1; d_gene: NA; abundance: NA; CDR3nt: TGTGCCAGCACAGGGCAAGGAAAGGGGAACACTGAAGCTTTCTTT; CDR3aa: CASTGQGKGNTEAFF
v_gene: TRBV19; j_gene: TRBJ1-5; d_gene: NA; abundance: NA; CDR3nt: TGTGCCAGTAGTGCCTCCGGACAGCCTGGGGGTCAGCCCCAGCATTTT; CDR3aa: CASSASGQPGGQPQHF